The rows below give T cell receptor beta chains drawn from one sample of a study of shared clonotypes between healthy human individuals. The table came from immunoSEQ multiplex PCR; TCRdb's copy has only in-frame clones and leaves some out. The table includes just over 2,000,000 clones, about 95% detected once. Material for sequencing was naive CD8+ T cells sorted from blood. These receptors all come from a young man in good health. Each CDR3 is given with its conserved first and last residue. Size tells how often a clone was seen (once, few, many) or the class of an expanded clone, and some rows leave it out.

CDR3 protein: CSVEVAGGKGEQYF
clone size: -
V gene: TRBV29-1

CDR3 protein: CSGTTGRGGEQFF
clone size: -
V gene: TRBV29-1

CDR3 protein: CASSLESSETQYF
clone size: -
V gene: TRBV13

CDR3 protein: CASSRTGGSYNEQFF
clone size: -
V gene: TRBV6-6

CDR3 protein: CASSRPRGEETQYF
clone size: once
V gene: TRBV7-9

CDR3 protein: CASSFPTQTGRTEAFF
clone size: few
V gene: TRBV5-1

CDR3 protein: CASSPSQGGFSYEQYF
clone size: -
V gene: TRBV27

CDR3 protein: CASSEGQAVVQETQYF
clone size: once
V gene: TRBV5-8

CDR3 protein: CATLAGDGTGELFF
clone size: -
V gene: TRBV2

CDR3 protein: CATRGGYEQYF
clone size: -
V gene: TRBV27

CDR3 protein: CASSLGDELYNEQFF
clone size: -
V gene: TRBV5-1

CDR3 protein: CASSSGLAGLSNTGELFF
clone size: -
V gene: TRBV18

CDR3 protein: CASSQGVLNSPLHF
clone size: -
V gene: TRBV19

CDR3 protein: CASSLGSGGQPLHF
clone size: -
V gene: TRBV11-2

CDR3 protein: CASSFGSPGTYEQYF
clone size: -
V gene: TRBV27

CDR3 protein: CARSPDTNTEAFF
clone size: -
V gene: TRBV5-3

CDR3 protein: CASSWWDSSYEQYF
clone size: -
V gene: TRBV11-2

CDR3 protein: CASSVALVGYEQYF
clone size: -
V gene: TRBV9